What follows is one T cell receptor beta chain and its context. Before being deemed recovered, Cohort 3 donors had two negative PCRs, clearance, or symptom resolution. Profiling relied on immunoSEQ multiplex PCR, and the TCRdb table lists in-frame clones only, not all of them. The repertoire holds about 130,000 clones, over 65% seen once, with approximately 6% in the top ten. The data originate from a study of blood T cell repertoires in COVID-19. About the research overall: Both acute and convalescent COVID-19 samples were obtained from the United States, Italy and Spain.

This CDR3 region has 13 residues. Between the trimmed V and J ends, which lost 1 base and 7 bases, there was a span of 8 bases. Germline CDR1 is SNHLY and CDR2 is FYNNEI. The sequenced sample was PBMCs or T cells enriched from blood (not recorded which). The chain couples TRBV2 to TRBJ1-5, with D unclear. The source is a woman between 45 and 60 years old who had recovered from COVID-19. CDR3 nucleotide sequence: TGTGCCAGCAGTGAAGTGAGGGAGCAGCCCCAGCATTTT. This encodes CASSEVREQPQHF.